The clone carrying this TCR beta chain appeared a few times. Its antigen remains unknown. These data come from a study of beta chain features in type 1 diabetes. Study-wide points: Overrepresentation of cells with high TCR expression could result from cDNA sequencing. For Type 1 diabetes patients, all four CD4+ subsets carried TCRB CDR3s that were moderately but significantly shorter. Within patients, naive, central memory and Treg TCRB repertoires seemed more similar than within healthy donors.

Via CD45RO/CCR7/CD25/CD127/CD95/CD27, cells of the CD4+ naive, central memory, regulatory and stem cell-like memory subsets were sorted. Reverse transcribing all isolated RNA meant expressed TCRB transcripts were sequenced. Assay used: immunoSEQ multiplex PCR; TCRdb lists only in-frame clones, some missing. This sample has 250,000 to 350,000 clones, with about 13% found just once. Trimming took 5 bases from V and 9 from J; bases not matched to a gene: 8. The CDR3 loop spans 14 amino acids. Per the germline V gene, CDR1 is LNHDA and CDR2 is SQIVND (reference sequence). The specimen sequenced was naive CD4+ T cells from blood. This sequence was found in a man younger than 40 with type 1 diabetes. The rearrangement joins TRBV19 to TRBJ2-4; TRBD1 matches at 9 bases. The CDR3 here is CASSGPGQGGIQYF. The DNA for the CDR3 is TGTGCCAGTAGTGGGCCGGGACAGGGTGGCATTCAGTACTTC.